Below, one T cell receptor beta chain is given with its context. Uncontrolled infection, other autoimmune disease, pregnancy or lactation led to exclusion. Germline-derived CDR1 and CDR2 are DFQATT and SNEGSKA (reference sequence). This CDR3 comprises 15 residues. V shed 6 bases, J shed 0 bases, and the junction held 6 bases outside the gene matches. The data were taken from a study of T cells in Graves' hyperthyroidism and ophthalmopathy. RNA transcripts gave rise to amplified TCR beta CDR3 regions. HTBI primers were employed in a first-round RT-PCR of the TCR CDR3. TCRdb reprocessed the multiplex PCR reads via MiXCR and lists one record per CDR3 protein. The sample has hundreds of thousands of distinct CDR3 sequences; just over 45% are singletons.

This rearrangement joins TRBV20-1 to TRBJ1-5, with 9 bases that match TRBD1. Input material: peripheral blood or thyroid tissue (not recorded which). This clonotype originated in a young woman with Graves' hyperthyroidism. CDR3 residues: CSAPPGQGSNQPQHF. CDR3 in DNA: TGCAGTGCGCCACCGGGACAGGGTAGCAATCAGCCCCAGCATTTT.